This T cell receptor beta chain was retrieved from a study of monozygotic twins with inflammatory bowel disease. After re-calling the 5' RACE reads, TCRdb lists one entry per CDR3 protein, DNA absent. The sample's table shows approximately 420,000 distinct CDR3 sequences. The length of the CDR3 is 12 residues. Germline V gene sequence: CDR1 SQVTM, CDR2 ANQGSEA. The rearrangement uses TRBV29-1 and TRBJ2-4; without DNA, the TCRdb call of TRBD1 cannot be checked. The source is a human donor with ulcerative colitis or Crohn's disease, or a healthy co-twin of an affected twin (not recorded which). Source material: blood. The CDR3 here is CSAETGKGRGYF.